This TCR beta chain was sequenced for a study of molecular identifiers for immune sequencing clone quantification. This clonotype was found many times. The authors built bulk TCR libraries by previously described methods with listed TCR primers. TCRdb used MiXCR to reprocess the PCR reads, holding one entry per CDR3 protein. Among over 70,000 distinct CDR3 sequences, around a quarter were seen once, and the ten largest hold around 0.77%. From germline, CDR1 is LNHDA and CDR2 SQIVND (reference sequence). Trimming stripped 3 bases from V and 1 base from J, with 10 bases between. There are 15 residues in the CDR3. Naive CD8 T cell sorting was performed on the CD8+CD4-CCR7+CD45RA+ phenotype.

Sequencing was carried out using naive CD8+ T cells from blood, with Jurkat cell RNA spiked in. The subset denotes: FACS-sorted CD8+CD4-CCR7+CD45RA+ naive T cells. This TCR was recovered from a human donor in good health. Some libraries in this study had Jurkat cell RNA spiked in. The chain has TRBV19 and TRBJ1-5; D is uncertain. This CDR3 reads CASSMGSRSNQPQHF. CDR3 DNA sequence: TGTGCCAGTAGTATGGGGAGCAGGAGCAATCAGCCCCAGCATTTT. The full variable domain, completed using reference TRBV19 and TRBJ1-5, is DGGITQSPKYLFRKEGQNVTLSCEQNLNHDAMYWYRQDPGQGLRLIYYSQIVNDFQKGDIAEGYSVSREKKESFPLTVTSAQKNPTAFYLCASSMGSRSNQPQHFGDGTRLSIL.